A single count supports the clone carrying this T cell receptor beta chain. No antigen is known for it. The donors were in the roughly 120-subject validation cohort, distinct from the approximately 730-subject first cohort. The data are from a study of cytomegalovirus exposure and HLA in healthy donors. The repertoire was sequenced with immunoSEQ multiplex PCR; TCRdb's copy has only in-frame clones and lacks some. Here the sample spans 150,000 to 250,000 clones, roughly 88% being singletons. The CDR3 is made up of 11 amino acids. In germline, CDR1 is SQVTM, CDR2 ANQGSEA. J gave up 9 bases and V 5 bases, and 3 bases lay outside the gene matches. Study-wide findings and caveats: Reports described diagnosis of cytomegalovirus status by the classifier as highly specific and sensitive. Researchers reported that a few CMV-associated chains were confirmed in vitro as CMV antigen-specific.

The sample was PBMCs. The chain uses TRBV29-1 and TRBJ2-3; 9 bases are shared with TRBD2. The sequence was collected from a woman in her twenties or thirties in good health and CMV-seropositive. The CDR3 DNA is TGCAGCGTTACCCTAGCGGGGACGCAGTATTTT. Translated: CSVTLAGTQYF.